This entry lists 27 T cell receptor beta chains sequenced from one sample in a study of CD8 T cells in Susac syndrome. Random hexamers were used to reverse transcribe about 0.5 to 1 ug of RNA. TCRdb reprocessed the immunoSEQ multiplex PCR reads via MiXCR and lists one record per CDR3 protein. Here the sample spans about 53,000 distinct CDR3 sequences, approximately 95% being singletons. Specimen: CD8+ T cells from PBMCs. The receptors come from a human donor with Susac syndrome.

The chain carries TRBV12-3 or TRBV12-4 and TRBJ2-1; weak D call: TRBD1 (6 bases). There are 19 residues in the CDR3. The V and J ends lost 2 bases and 3 bases respectively, with 23 bases between them. The CDR3 here is CASSLHLGAGAKSYNEQFF. CDR3 nucleotides: TGTGCCAGCAGTTTACATTTGGGGGCTGGGGCTAAGAGCTACAATGAGCAGTTCTTC.

This clonotype came up once. This chain uses TRBV24-1 with TRBJ1-2, with no clear D. The CDR3 sequence is 15 residues long. Trimming removed 1 base from V and 10 bases from J, with 18 bases in between. Germline CDR1 reads KGHDR; CDR2 reads SFDVKD. This CDR3 reads CATSDFGPFDWDYTF. DNA of the CDR3: TGTGCCACCAGTGATTTTGGCCCCTTCGATTGGGACTACACCTTC.

V gene TRBV20-1 combines with J gene TRBJ2-1, with 8 nucleotides matching TRBD2. The J segment lost 3 bases and the V segment lost 7 bases, leaving 2 bases of the junction unmatched. Germline values: CDR1 DFQATT, CDR2 SNEGSKA (reference sequence). CDR3 length equals 12 residues. CDR3 sequence reads: CSGLANYNEQFF. CDR3 nucleotides: TGCAGTGGACTAGCGAACTACAATGAGCAGTTCTTC.

This chain uses TRBV20-1 with TRBJ1-1; D remains ambiguous. CDR3 size: 14 residues. CDR1 is DFQATT, CDR2 SNEGSKA, per germline (reference sequence). V was cut by 1 base and J by 0 bases, with 9 bases left in between. Here the CDR3 DNA reads TGCAGTGCTAGAGTAGGGTTGATGAACACTGAAGCTTTCTTT. Its translation: CSARVGLMNTEAFF.

The genes are TRBV4-3 and TRBJ1-2, with D unresolved. Germline values: CDR1 LGHNA, CDR2 YSLEER. This CDR3 contains 15 residues. With 0 bases removed from V and 4 bases from J, the gap between germline ends came to 12 bases. In nucleotides, the CDR3 is TGCGCCAGCAGCCAAGATCTCTTAAGCATCTATGGCTACACCTTC. Amino acid sequence: CASSQDLLSIYGYTF.

The chain carries TRBV24-1 and TRBJ2-2; TRBD2 matches 7 bases. V dropped 7 bases and J dropped 1; count of bases not matched to a gene: 2. The CDR3 is 14 residues long. Germline V gene lookup returns CDR1 KGHDR and CDR2 SFDVKD. This CDR3 reads CATSGGMNTGELFF. In DNA, the CDR3 is TGTGCCACCAGCGGGGGGATGAACACCGGGGAGCTGTTTTTT.

For this clonotype: One junction end disagrees with the germline gene, perhaps due to a read error. The gene calls are TRBV20-1 and TRBJ2-7; TRBD2 aligns across 8 bases. This CDR3 has 14 amino acids. Per germline, CDR1 DFQATT and CDR2 SNEGSKA (reference sequence). This chain's CDR3 is CSARVGGETYEQYF. In DNA, the CDR3 is TGCAGTGCGAGAGTCGGGGGGGAGACCTACGAGCAGTACTTC.

The V call is TRBV9, the J call TRBJ2-2, with D unclear. The V gene's germline CDR1 is SGDLS and CDR2 YYNGEE. The CDR3 runs to 15 residues. Deletions cut 0 bases from V and 1 base from J, with 7 bases between. As DNA, the CDR3 is TGTGCCAGCAGCGTAGACCCTAGGAACACCGGGGAGCTGTTTTTT. Protein product: CASSVDPRNTGELFF.

The rearrangement uses TRBV19 and TRBJ2-5; 8 nucleotides align to TRBD1. The ends lost 3 bases at V and 2 bases at J; junction bases unmatched: 8. There are 16 residues in the CDR3. Germline lookup yields CDR1 LNHDA and CDR2 SQIVND (reference sequence). The chain's CDR3 is CASSIVGRGLQETQYF. The DNA of the CDR3 is TGTGCCAGTAGTATCGTCGGCAGGGGGCTACAAGAGACCCAGTACTTC.

This chain links TRBV5-1 with TRBJ1-1; TRBD1 agrees at 7 bases. CDR1 SGHRS and CDR2 YFSETQ come from the germline V gene. The CDR3 totals 16 residues. V shed 4 bases, J shed 1 base, and the junction held 10 bases outside the gene matches. CDR3 loop: CASSLTGQPGNTEAFF. The CDR3 DNA sequence: TGCGCCAGCAGCCTGACGGGACAGCCGGGGAACACTGAAGCTTTCTTT.

This clonotype was detected only a few times. V is TRBV12-3 or TRBV12-4 and J is TRBJ2-5; 9 nucleotides agree with TRBD2. The length of the CDR3 is 17 residues. Trimming took 1 base from V and 5 from J; bases not matched to a gene: 11. The CDR3 loop is CASSLGGSGGAGETQYF. In nucleotides, the CDR3 is TGTGCCAGCAGTTTAGGGGGTAGCGGGGGAGCAGGGGAGACCCAGTACTTC.

This clonotype was counted once. This chain uses TRBV3-1 with TRBJ1-5; D is unclear. With 4 bases removed from V and 5 bases from J, the gap between germline ends came to 6 bases. This CDR3 region has 12 residues. Germline V CDR1 and CDR2: LGHDT, YNNKEL (reference sequence). The CDR3 protein is CASSLLDQPQHF. CDR3 nucleotide sequence: TGTGCCAGCAGCCTACTTGATCAGCCCCAGCATTTT.

V gene TRBV29-1 combines with J gene TRBJ2-7; 8 nucleotides match TRBD1. With V trimmed by 0 bases and J by 1 base, 5 bases remained unmatched. Germline V gene sequence: CDR1 SQVTM, CDR2 ANQGSEA. CDR3 length: 15 residues. The CDR3 coding sequence is TGCAGCGTTGAAGACGAGACAGGGGAATCCTACGAGCAGTACTTC. It is translated as CSVEDETGESYEQYF.

The V call is TRBV29-1, the J call TRBJ1-2; 10 nucleotides agree with TRBD1. CDR3 length: 13 amino acids. CDR1 SQVTM and CDR2 ANQGSEA come from the germline V gene. The V gene end was trimmed by 6 bases and the J gene end by 6 bases; junction bases not matched to a gene: 7. CDR3 bases: TGCAGCGTCCCCCAGGACAGGGGGGATGGCTACACCTTC. Protein: CSVPQDRGDGYTF.

This clonotype has only a few counts. V usage is TRBV4-2 and J usage is TRBJ2-3; no clear D gene. Trimming stripped 4 bases from V and 2 bases from J, with 1 base between. The CDR3 contains 11 residues. CDR1 LGHNA and CDR2 YNFKEQ come from the germline V gene. Here the CDR3 DNA reads TGTGCCAGCAGCCTCACAGATACGCAGTATTTT. As protein: CASSLTDTQYF.

This chain links TRBV29-1 with TRBJ1-5; TRBD1 agrees at 10 bases. The CDR3 contains 11 residues. V trimming: 6 bases; J trimming: 13 bases; junction bases outside the gene matches: 6. The germline V gene encodes CDR1 SQVTM and CDR2 ANQGSEA. The CDR3 coding sequence is TGCAGCGTCCCCGGACAGGGGGTGCAGCATTTT. Its protein is CSVPGQGVQHF.

The chain has TRBV7-9 and TRBJ2-5, with 12 bases matching TRBD2. This CDR3 contains 15 residues. Trimming cost V 7 bases and J 1 base; bases outside gene matches: 4. CDR1 and CDR2 from the germline V gene are SEHNR and FQNEAQ (reference sequence). The CDR3 region is CASTPTSGGQETQYF. The CDR3 coding sequence is TGTGCCAGCACCCCGACTAGCGGGGGCCAAGAGACCCAGTACTTC.

This chain connects TRBV9 to TRBJ2-3; D is perhaps TRBD2 (6 bases). Germline lookup yields CDR1 SGDLS and CDR2 YYNGEE. Between the trimmed V and J ends, which lost 5 bases and 2 bases, there was a span of 15 bases. The CDR3 has 15 amino acids. As DNA, the CDR3 is TGTGCCAGCAGACACCGGGACTCGAACACAGATACGCAGTATTTT. It specifies CASRHRDSNTDTQYF.

The table lists this clonotype with a few counts. This sequence joins TRBV4-2 and TRBJ1-1; D is unclear. CDR3 size: 14 residues. Trimming took off 1 base at V and 5 bases at J, with 11 bases between the two ends. CDR1 and CDR2 from the germline V gene are LGHNA and YNFKEQ. The CDR3 loop reads CASSQAGYRTEAFF. CDR3 in DNA: TGTGCCAGCAGCCAAGCCGGGTATCGAACTGAAGCTTTCTTT.

This chain connects TRBV19 to TRBJ2-5, with TRBD1 identical over 7 bases. The CDR3 covers 17 residues. Germline-derived CDR1 and CDR2 are LNHDA and SQIVND (reference sequence). With V trimmed by 3 bases and J by 1 base, 11 bases remained unmatched. CDR3 amino acids: CASSITKTGWVQETQYF. Written as DNA, the CDR3 is TGTGCCAGTAGTATCACAAAGACAGGGTGGGTCCAAGAGACCCAGTACTTC.

This chain joins TRBV11-2 and TRBJ2-5; 8 nucleotides line up with TRBD1. The CDR3 totals 14 residues. Germline V lookup: CDR1 SGHAT, CDR2 FQNNGV. The trim removed 5 bases at V and 2 bases at J, leaving 4 bases unmatched. CDR3 sequence: CASSQGAVQETQYF. CDR3 nucleotide sequence: TGTGCCAGCAGCCAGGGGGCGGTACAAGAGACCCAGTACTTC.

J is TRBJ1-1 and V is TRBV30; tentative D call: TRBD1 (6 bases). The CDR3 runs to 12 residues. The germline CDR1 and CDR2 sequences are GTSNPN and SVGIG (reference sequence). V was clipped by 4 bases and J by 3 bases, with 9 bases between them. CDR3 in amino acids: CAWTKGDTEAFF. The CDR3 DNA follows: TGTGCCTGGACTAAGGGGGACACTGAAGCTTTCTTT. Full variable domain (outside the CDR3, taken from reference TRBV30 and TRBJ1-1): SQTIHQWPATLVQPVGSPLSLECTVEGTSNPNLYWYRQAAGRGLQLLFYSVGIGQISSEVPQNLSASRPQDRQFILSSKKLLLSDSGFYLCAWTKGDTEAFFGQGTRLTVV.

The rearrangement links TRBV7-9 to TRBJ1-4; D ambiguous. CDR1 is SEHNR, CDR2 FQNEAQ, per germline (reference sequence). This CDR3 spans 10 amino acids. The V gene lost 6 bases and the J gene lost 8 bases, with 4 bases spanning the gap. This CDR3 is CASSGEKLFF. In nucleotides, the CDR3 is TGTGCCAGCAGTGGGGAAAAACTGTTTTTT.

The chain is built from TRBV9 and TRBJ1-4; TRBD1 is a possible D gene (5 bases). The CDR3 extends over 15 amino acids. Germline CDR1 SGDLS, CDR2 YYNGEE. The V end was cut by 0 bases, the J end by 3 bases, with 9 bases between. CDR3 DNA: TGTGCCAGCAGCGTAGAGGGGTCCTCTAATGAAAAACTGTTTTTT. As protein: CASSVEGSSNEKLFF.

This clonotype came up once. DNA of the CDR3: TGCAGTGCTAGACAGCCCCACCTCGTAGAGCAGTACTTC. Its protein is CSARQPHLVEQYF. The chain links TRBV20-1 to TRBJ2-7; D call uncertain. Per the germline V gene, CDR1 is DFQATT and CDR2 is SNEGSKA (reference sequence). V lost 2 bases to trimming and J lost 7 bases, with 15 bases between them. This CDR3 region has 13 residues.

This clonotype was detected only once. The chain carries TRBV3-1 and TRBJ2-2, with unresolved D. CDR1 is LGHDT and CDR2 is YNNKEL in the germline V gene (reference sequence). V lost 1 base, J lost 6 bases, and 6 bases lay in between. The CDR3 runs 13 residues. CDR3 in amino acids: CASSQAGSGELFF. CDR3 coding DNA: TGTGCCAGCAGCCAAGCCGGGTCCGGGGAGCTGTTTTTT.

The chain recombines TRBV29-1 with TRBJ2-6; D gene uncertain. V lost 1 base to trimming and J lost 0 bases, with 10 bases between them. CDR3 size: 16 residues. The V gene's germline CDR1 is SQVTM and CDR2 ANQGSEA. CDR3 DNA: TGCAGCGTTGAAGTACGGGCACTCTCTGGGGCCAACGTCCTGACTTTC. It translates to CSVEVRALSGANVLTF.